The 30 T cell receptor beta chains presented below share a single source sample, sequenced in a study of blood T cell repertoires in COVID-19. Profiled with immunoSEQ multiplex PCR; TCRdb holds only in-frame clones, not every one. The sample holds 250,000 to 400,000 clones, about 88% seen once. The specimen was PBMCs or T cells enriched from blood (not recorded which). Receptor source: a man aged 55 to 70 who had recovered from COVID-19.

The J gene is TRBJ2-1, the V gene TRBV19; 14 bases are a match to TRBD2. From germline, CDR1 is LNHDA and CDR2 SQIVND (reference sequence). The CDR3 length is 15 residues. Unmatched junction bases numbered 7, after V lost 5 bases and J lost 10 bases. The DNA for the CDR3 is TGTGCCAGTAGTGCCGGGGGACTAGCGGGAGTAGAGCAGTTCTTC. This sequence encodes CASSAGGLAGVEQFF.

The chain couples TRBV5-1 to TRBJ1-6, with TRBD1 matching 9 bases. The CDR3 is 18 residues long. Trimming took 1 base from V and 11 from J; bases not matched to a gene: 16. Germline V CDR1 and CDR2: SGHRS, YFSETQ. In DNA form, the CDR3 reads TGCGCCAGCAGCTTGACGTTGGGAGTGACAGGGGGGACCGCACCCCTCCACTTT. It codes for CASSLTLGVTGGTAPLHF.

The CDR3 DNA follows: TGTGCCAGCAGCGAGCCGGACAGTTCAGATACGCAGTATTTT. Its protein product is CASSEPDSSDTQYF. The chain carries TRBV5-4 and TRBJ2-3, with D possibly matching TRBD1 (6 bases). Trimming removed 4 bases from V and 4 bases from J, with 13 bases in between. The CDR3 runs to 14 residues. Germline CDR1 is SGHNT and CDR2 is YYREEE (reference sequence).

V usage is TRBV7-8 and J usage is TRBJ1-2; TRBD1 is a possible D gene (5 bases). CDR1 and CDR2 (germline): SGHVS, FQNEAQ. This CDR3 contains 13 residues. Trimming stripped 3 bases from V and 5 bases from J, with 10 bases between. CDR3 protein: CASSFQGSYGYTF. The CDR3 nucleotides read TGTGCCAGCAGCTTTCAGGGATCTTATGGCTACACCTTC.

The chain recombines TRBV7-2 with TRBJ1-2, with TRBD1 matching over 10 bases. Germline-derived CDR1 and CDR2 are SGHTA and FQGNSA. The length of the CDR3 is 13 residues. The J segment lost 10 bases and the V segment lost 1 base, leaving 3 bases of the junction unmatched. Written as DNA, the CDR3 is TGTGCCAGCAGCTTAGGGACAGGGGGGATCTACACCTTC. It yields the protein CASSLGTGGIYTF.

This chain uses TRBV3-1 (or the pseudogene TRBV3-2) with TRBJ2-3; TRBD2 aligns across 9 bases. Losses at the gene ends were 0 bases for V and 4 bases for J; bases not matched to a gene: 8. Germline V gene sequence: CDR1 LGHDT, CDR2 YNNKEL (reference sequence). The length of the CDR3 is 17 residues. This chain's CDR3 is CASSQDLGVAGADTQYF. Written as DNA, the CDR3 is TGTGCCAGCAGCCAAGATCTTGGAGTAGCGGGAGCAGATACGCAGTATTTT.

The chain combines TRBV7-9 with TRBJ1-2; TRBD1 might be the D (6 bases). V was cut by 0 bases and J by 8 bases, with 7 bases left in between. This CDR3 region has 12 residues. CDR1 is SEHNR, CDR2 FQNEAQ, per germline (reference sequence). This CDR3 is CASSLADRGYTF. The CDR3 coding sequence is TGTGCCAGCAGCTTAGCTGACAGGGGCTACACCTTC.

V gene TRBV9 combines with J gene TRBJ1-5, with TRBD1 identical over 8 bases. This CDR3 region has 14 residues. V shed 4 bases and J 4 bases; nucleotides not matched to a gene: 4. Germline-derived CDR1 and CDR2 are SGDLS and YYNGEE. The CDR3 DNA follows: TGTGCCAGCAGCAACGGACAGGGAAATCAGCCCCAGCATTTT. Translation: CASSNGQGNQPQHF.

The rearrangement links TRBV11-2 to TRBJ1-2; D is uncertain. CDR1 and CDR2 (germline): SGHAT, FQNNGV. CDR3 length: 11 residues. The V and J ends lost 4 bases and 8 bases respectively, with 8 bases between them. The CDR3 nucleotides are TGTGCCAGCAGCTATCTGGGCGGCTACACCTTC. Protein sequence: CASSYLGGYTF.

The chain combines TRBV30 with TRBJ1-4; a weak D match, TRBD1 (6 bases). The CDR3 covers 12 residues. Germline CDR1 and CDR2: GTSNPN and SVGIG (reference sequence). Trimming cost V 1 base and J 9 bases, with 9 bases left between them. In nucleotides, the CDR3 is TGTGCCTGGAGTGGGCAGGGGAAAAAACTGTTTTTT. It translates to CAWSGQGKKLFF.

The chain combines TRBV7-9 with TRBJ2-7; D is possibly TRBD2 (6 bases). This CDR3 has 18 amino acids. V was cut by 6 bases and J by 6 bases, with 30 bases left in between. CDR1 and CDR2 (germline): SEHNR, FQNEAQ (reference sequence). CDR3 region: CASSKLGGTGSLVPEQYF. For the CDR3, the DNA is TGTGCCAGCAGTAAACTGGGTGGTACCGGGAGTCTCGTTCCCGAGCAGTACTTC.

This chain joins TRBV5-5 and TRBJ2-1, with TRBD2 identical over 9 bases. Germline V CDR1 and CDR2: SGHKS, YYEKEE (reference sequence). V was clipped by 4 bases and J by 7 bases; unmatched bases: 6. The CDR3 contains 14 residues. CDR3 protein: CASSGSGRWNEQFF. The CDR3 coding sequence is TGTGCCAGCAGCGGAAGCGGGAGGTGGAATGAGCAGTTCTTC.

This chain connects TRBV5-1 to TRBJ1-4; 8 bases are shared with TRBD1. V shed 4 bases and J 5 bases; nucleotides not matched to a gene: 4. This CDR3 is 14 amino acids long. Germline values: CDR1 SGHRS, CDR2 YFSETQ. The CDR3 spells CASSAGGPNEKLFF. The CDR3 nucleotides are TGCGCCAGCAGCGCAGGGGGCCCAAATGAAAAACTGTTTTTT.

V is TRBV19 and J is TRBJ1-4; 8 bases are shared with TRBD1. V gave up 3 bases and J gave up 4 bases; unmatched junction bases: 4. Germline-derived CDR1 and CDR2 are LNHDA and SQIVND (reference sequence). This CDR3 comprises 15 residues. The CDR3 nucleotides read TGTGCCAGTAGTATCCAGGGGGCTCTTAATGAAAAACTGTTTTTT. Protein sequence: CASSIQGALNEKLFF.

The gene calls are TRBV18 and TRBJ2-3; 9 nucleotides agree with TRBD2. This CDR3 contains 19 residues. Germline loops: CDR1 KGHSH, CDR2 LQKENI. V lost 1 base to trimming and J lost 5 bases; unmatched junction nucleotides: 16. The CDR3 DNA follows: TGTGCCAGCTCACCACTTACCCGGGCTAGCGGGAAAGTTGGAGATACGCAGTATTTT. Its protein product is CASSPLTRASGKVGDTQYF.

V gene TRBV5-1 combines with J gene TRBJ2-1, with 8 bases aligning to TRBD2. CDR1 is SGHRS, CDR2 YFSETQ, per germline. CDR3 length equals 17 residues. Losses at the gene ends were 1 base for V and 7 bases for J; bases not matched to a gene: 13. The CDR3 loop is CASSLSPPGGGQNEQFF. For the CDR3, the DNA is TGCGCCAGCAGCTTGTCTCCTCCCGGGGGGGGTCAGAATGAGCAGTTCTTC.

The chain recombines TRBV14 with TRBJ1-1; 7 bases fit TRBD1. This CDR3 is built from 17 residues. CDR1 and CDR2 (germline): SGHDN, FVKESK. V lost 1 base and J lost 6; bases outside the gene matches: 14. The CDR3 loop reads CASSQGDLTGTVSEAFF. The CDR3 DNA is TGTGCCAGCAGCCAAGGGGATTTGACCGGGACAGTATCTGAAGCTTTCTTT.

This clone came up once. The chain recombines TRBV4-1 with TRBJ2-7; the match to TRBD2 covers 9 bases. V was pared by 4 bases and J by 6 bases, with 7 bases of the junction left unmatched. CDR3 length: 14 amino acids. Germline V gene lookup returns CDR1 MGHRA and CDR2 YSYEKL. The CDR3 DNA sequence: TGCGCCAGCAGCCTGCCACTAGCGGGTCGCGAGCAGTACTTC. This translates into CASSLPLAGREQYF.

The chain uses TRBV7-9 and TRBJ1-2, with unresolved D. V was shortened by 2 bases and J by 2 bases, with 12 bases between the two germline ends. The CDR3 consists of 15 residues. Germline assignment: CDR1 SEHNR and CDR2 FQNEAQ (reference sequence). The CDR3 sequence: CASSLKNQRNYGYTF. The CDR3 DNA follows: TGTGCCAGCAGCTTAAAAAATCAGAGGAACTATGGCTACACCTTC.

J is TRBJ2-1 and V is TRBV30, with D possibly matching TRBD1 (5 bases). Germline CDR1 is GTSNPN and CDR2 is SVGIG (reference sequence). V lost 6 bases, J lost 6 bases, and 9 bases lay in between. The CDR3 loop spans 11 amino acids. For the CDR3, the DNA is TGTGCCTGCGCTAGGGGCAATGAGCAGTTCTTC. This translates into CACARGNEQFF.

The J gene is TRBJ2-1, the V gene TRBV27, with 11 positions matching TRBD2. From germline, CDR1 is MNHEY and CDR2 SMNVEV (reference sequence). Losses at the gene ends were 5 bases for V and 8 bases for J; bases not matched to a gene: 8. The CDR3 is 15 amino acids. In nucleotides, the CDR3 is TGTGCCAGCAGTGTCGGGACTAGCGGCAAAGATGAGCAGTTCTTC. Protein product: CASSVGTSGKDEQFF.

The chain combines TRBV3-1 (or the pseudogene TRBV3-2) with TRBJ2-5, with TRBD1 identical over 7 bases. This CDR3 comprises 16 residues. V shed 0 bases and J 3 bases; nucleotides not matched to a gene: 7. Germline values: CDR1 LGHDT, CDR2 YNNKEL (reference sequence). CDR3 protein: CASSQDSTGDEETQYF. CDR3 bases: TGTGCCAGCAGCCAAGATAGTACAGGGGATGAAGAGACCCAGTACTTC.

The genes are TRBV19 and TRBJ2-2; the match to TRBD2 covers 7 bases. V shed 4 bases and J 5 bases; nucleotides not matched to a gene: 4. CDR1 and CDR2 (germline): LNHDA, SQIVND (reference sequence). The CDR3 spans 14 residues. The CDR3 nucleotides are TGTGCCAGTAGTACATTAGCGGGTACCGGGGAGCTGTTTTTT. Encoded protein: CASSTLAGTGELFF.

This clone is a singleton in its sample. This rearrangement joins TRBV7-8 to TRBJ1-1; D unclear. CDR3 length equals 12 residues. V dropped 7 bases and J dropped 5 bases, with 11 bases sitting between them. In germline, CDR1 is SGHVS, CDR2 FQNEAQ. The CDR3 loop is CASTAGGTEAFF. The DNA of the CDR3 is TGTGCCAGCACCGCCGGCGGGACTGAAGCTTTCTTT.

The chain has TRBV27 and TRBJ1-2, with D perhaps matching TRBD1 (5 bases). The V gene lost 3 bases and the J gene lost 2 bases, with 10 bases spanning the gap. CDR3 length: 14 residues. CDR1 and CDR2 from the germline V gene are MNHEY and SMNVEV (reference sequence). The CDR3 loop is CASSFSRANYGYTF. For the CDR3, the DNA is TGTGCCAGCAGTTTCAGCAGGGCCAACTATGGCTACACCTTC.

The chain employs TRBV2 and TRBJ1-1, with D maybe TRBD1 (6 bases). The V end lost 6 bases, the J end lost 1 base, and 15 bases lay between the germline ends. Germline CDR1 is SNHLY and CDR2 is FYNNEI. The CDR3 runs 15 residues. The chain's CDR3 is CASRFTGLGNTEAFF. CDR3 in DNA: TGTGCCAGCAGGTTTACAGGGCTGGGGAACACTGAAGCTTTCTTT.

The chain couples TRBV7-9 to TRBJ1-4; D gene ambiguous. The V end lost 5 bases, the J end lost 8 bases, and 12 bases lay between the germline ends. Germline V gene data show CDR1 as SEHNR and CDR2 as FQNEAQ (reference sequence). The CDR3 loop spans 13 amino acids. The CDR3 bases are TGTGCCAGCAGCCCAGTGGGCCTCGAAAAACTGTTTTTT. Translated, it gives CASSPVGLEKLFF.

The CDR3 DNA follows: TGCGCCAGCAATCCGGGACTAGCGCAGTACGAGCAGTACTTC. Its translation: CASNPGLAQYEQYF. V and J are TRBV10-2 and TRBJ2-7; TRBD2 aligns across 10 bases. V shed 7 bases and J 4 bases; nucleotides not matched to a gene: 7. This CDR3 comprises 14 residues. Germline CDR1 is WSHSY and CDR2 is SAAADI.

The chain is built from TRBV9 and TRBJ1-2; the D is unclear. The V end lost 3 bases, the J end lost 5 bases, and 5 bases lay between the germline ends. Looked up from germline, CDR1 is SGDLS and CDR2 is YYNGEE. The CDR3 has 11 residues. The CDR3 loop reads CASSDSYGYTF. The CDR3 DNA reads as TGTGCCAGCAGCGACAGTTATGGCTACACCTTC. Filled out from reference TRBV9 and TRBJ1-2, the complete variable domain reads DSGVTQTPKHLITATGQRVTLRCSPRSGDLSVYWYQQSLDQGLQFLIQYYNGEERAKGNILERFSAQQFPDLHSELNLSSLELGDSALYFCASSDSYGYTFGSGTRLTVV.

Regarding this clone: Its ends do not fully match the called genes, so a read error is possible. The rearrangement uses TRBV5-1 and TRBJ2-1, with 12 bases lining up with TRBD2. Germline CDR1 SGHRS, CDR2 YFSETQ. There are 16 residues in the CDR3. The CDR3 reads CVSSPRTSGTGNEQFF. For the CDR3, the DNA is TGCGTCAGCAGCCCCCGGACTAGCGGGACAGGCAATGAGCAGTTCTTC.